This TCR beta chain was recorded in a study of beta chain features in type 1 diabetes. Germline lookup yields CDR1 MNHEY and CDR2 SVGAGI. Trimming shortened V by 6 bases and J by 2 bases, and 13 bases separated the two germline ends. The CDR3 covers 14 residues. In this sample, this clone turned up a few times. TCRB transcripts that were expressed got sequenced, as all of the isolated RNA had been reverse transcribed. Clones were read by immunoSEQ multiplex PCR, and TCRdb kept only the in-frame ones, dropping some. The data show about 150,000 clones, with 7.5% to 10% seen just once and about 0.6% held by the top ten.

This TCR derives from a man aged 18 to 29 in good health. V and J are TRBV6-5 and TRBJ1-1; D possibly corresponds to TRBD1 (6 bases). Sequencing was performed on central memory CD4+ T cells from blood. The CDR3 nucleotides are TGTGCCAGCAGCTACGAAGGGGGAAACACTGAAGCTTTCTTT. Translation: CASSYEGGNTEAFF.